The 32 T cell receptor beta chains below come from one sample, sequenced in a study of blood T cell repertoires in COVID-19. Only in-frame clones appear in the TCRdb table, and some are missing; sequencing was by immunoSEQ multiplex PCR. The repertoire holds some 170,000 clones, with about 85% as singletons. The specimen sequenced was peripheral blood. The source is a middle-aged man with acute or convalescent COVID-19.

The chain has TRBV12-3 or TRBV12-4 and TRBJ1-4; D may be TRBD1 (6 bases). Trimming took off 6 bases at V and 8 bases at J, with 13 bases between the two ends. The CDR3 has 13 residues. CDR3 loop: CASSSGHQEKLFF. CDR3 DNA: TGTGCCAGCAGCTCGGGACACCAGGAAAAACTGTTTTTT.

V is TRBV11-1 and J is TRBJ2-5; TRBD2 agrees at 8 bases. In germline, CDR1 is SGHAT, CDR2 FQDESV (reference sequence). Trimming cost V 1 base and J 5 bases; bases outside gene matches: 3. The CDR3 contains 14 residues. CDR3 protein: CASSLGTSGETQYF. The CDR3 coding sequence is TGTGCCAGCAGCTTAGGCACTAGCGGTGAGACCCAGTACTTC.

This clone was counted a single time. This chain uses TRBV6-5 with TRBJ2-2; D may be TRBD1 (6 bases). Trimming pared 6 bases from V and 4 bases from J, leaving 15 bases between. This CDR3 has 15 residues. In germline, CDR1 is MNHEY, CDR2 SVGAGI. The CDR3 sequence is CASSKGQGFTGELFF. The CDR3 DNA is TGTGCCAGCAGCAAGGGACAAGGCTTCACCGGGGAGCTGTTTTTT.

CDR3 residues: CATSDTKQGNTGELFF. CDR3 in DNA: TGTGCCACCAGTGATACGAAACAGGGGAACACCGGGGAGCTGTTTTTT. The chain uses TRBV24-1 and TRBJ2-2; a weak D match, TRBD1 (6 bases). The germline V and J ends were trimmed by 3 bases and 1 base, with 11 bases remaining between them. The CDR3 spans 16 residues. CDR1 KGHDR and CDR2 SFDVKD come from the germline V gene.

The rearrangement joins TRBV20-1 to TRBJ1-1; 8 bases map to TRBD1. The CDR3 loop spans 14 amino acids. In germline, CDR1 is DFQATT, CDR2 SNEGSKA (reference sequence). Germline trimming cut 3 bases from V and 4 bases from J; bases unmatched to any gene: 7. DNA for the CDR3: TGCAGTGCTAGTCAGGGGGCCACGAGCACTGAAGCTTTCTTT. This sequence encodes CSASQGATSTEAFF.

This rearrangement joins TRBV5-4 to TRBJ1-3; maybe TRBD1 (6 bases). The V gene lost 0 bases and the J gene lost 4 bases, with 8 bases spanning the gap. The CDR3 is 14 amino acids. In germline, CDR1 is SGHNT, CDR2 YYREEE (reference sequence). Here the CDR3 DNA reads TGTGCCAGCAGCTTGGGGGGACAAGGAAACACCATATATTTT. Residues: CASSLGGQGNTIYF.

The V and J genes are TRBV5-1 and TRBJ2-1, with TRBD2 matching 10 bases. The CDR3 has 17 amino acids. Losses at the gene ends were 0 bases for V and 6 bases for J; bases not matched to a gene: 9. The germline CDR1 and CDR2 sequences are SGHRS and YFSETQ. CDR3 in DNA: TGCGCCAGCAGCTTGGCCGGAGTAGCGGGGGGTTCCAATGAGCAGTTCTTC. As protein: CASSLAGVAGGSNEQFF. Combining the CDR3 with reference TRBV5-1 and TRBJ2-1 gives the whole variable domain KAGVTQTPRYLIKTRGQQVTLSCSPISGHRSVSWYQQTPGQGLQFLFEYFSETQRNKGNFPGRFSGRQFSNSRSEMNVSTLELGDSALYLCASSLAGVAGGSNEQFFGPGTRLTVL.

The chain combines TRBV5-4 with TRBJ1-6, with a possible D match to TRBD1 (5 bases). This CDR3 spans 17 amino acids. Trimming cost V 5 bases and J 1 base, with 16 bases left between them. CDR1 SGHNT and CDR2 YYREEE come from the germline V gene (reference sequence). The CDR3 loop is CASRGGSGGSYNSPLHF. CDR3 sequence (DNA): TGTGCCAGCAGGGGCGGCTCCGGGGGTTCCTATAATTCACCCCTCCACTTT. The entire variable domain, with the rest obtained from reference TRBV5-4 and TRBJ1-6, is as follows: ETGVTQSPTHLIKTRGQQVTLRCSSQSGHNTVSWYQQALGQGPQFIFQYYREEENGRGNFPPRFSGLQFPNYSSELNVNALELDDSALYLCASRGGSGGSYNSPLHFGNGTRLTVT.

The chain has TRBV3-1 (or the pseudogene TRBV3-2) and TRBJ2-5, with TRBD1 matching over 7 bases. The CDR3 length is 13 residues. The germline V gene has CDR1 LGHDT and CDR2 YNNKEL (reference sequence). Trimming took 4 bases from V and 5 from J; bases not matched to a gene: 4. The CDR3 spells CASSPTGIETQYF. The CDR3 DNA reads TGTGCCAGCAGCCCGACAGGGATTGAGACCCAGTACTTC.

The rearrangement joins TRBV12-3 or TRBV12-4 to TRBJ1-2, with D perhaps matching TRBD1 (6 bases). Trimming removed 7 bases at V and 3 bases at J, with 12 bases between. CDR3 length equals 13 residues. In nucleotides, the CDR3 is TGTGCCAGCAACTTGGGGACACACTATGGCTACACCTTC. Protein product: CASNLGTHYGYTF.

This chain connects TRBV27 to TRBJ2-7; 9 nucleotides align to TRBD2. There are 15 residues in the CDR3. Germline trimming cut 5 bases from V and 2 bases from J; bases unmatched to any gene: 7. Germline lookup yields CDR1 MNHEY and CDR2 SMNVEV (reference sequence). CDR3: CASSIGLALPYEQYF. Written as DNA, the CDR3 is TGTGCCAGCAGTATCGGACTAGCGCTCCCCTACGAGCAGTACTTC.

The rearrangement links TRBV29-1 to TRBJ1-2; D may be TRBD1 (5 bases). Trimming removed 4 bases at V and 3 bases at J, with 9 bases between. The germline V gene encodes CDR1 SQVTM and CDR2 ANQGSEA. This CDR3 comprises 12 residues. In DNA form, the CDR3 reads TGCAGCGTTGGGGACTTGTACTATGGCTACACCTTC. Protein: CSVGDLYYGYTF.

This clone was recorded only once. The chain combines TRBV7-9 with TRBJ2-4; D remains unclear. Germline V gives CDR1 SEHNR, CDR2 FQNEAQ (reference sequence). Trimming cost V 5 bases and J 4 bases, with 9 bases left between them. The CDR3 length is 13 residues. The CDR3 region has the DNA TGTGCCAGCAGCGGCGGATCTAAAAACATTCAGTACTTC. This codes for CASSGGSKNIQYF.

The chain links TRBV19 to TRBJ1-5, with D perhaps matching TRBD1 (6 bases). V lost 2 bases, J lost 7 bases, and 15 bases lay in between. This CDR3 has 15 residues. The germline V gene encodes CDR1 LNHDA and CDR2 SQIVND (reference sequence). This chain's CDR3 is CASSINRGAYQPQHF. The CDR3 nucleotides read TGTGCCAGTAGTATAAATCGGGGGGCATACCAGCCCCAGCATTTT.

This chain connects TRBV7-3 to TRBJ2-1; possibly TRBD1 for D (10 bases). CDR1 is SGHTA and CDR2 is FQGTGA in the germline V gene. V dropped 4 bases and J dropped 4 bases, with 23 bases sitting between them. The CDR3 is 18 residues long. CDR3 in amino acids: CASSSTGGNSGGYNEQFF. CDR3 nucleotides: TGTGCCAGCAGCTCGACAGGGGGCAATAGCGGGGGATACAATGAGCAGTTCTTC. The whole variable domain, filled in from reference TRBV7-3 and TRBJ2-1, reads GAGVSQTPSNKVTEKGKYVELRCDPISGHTALYWYRQSLGQGPEFLIYFQGTGAADDSGLPNDRFFAVRPEGSVSTLKIQRTERGDSAVYLCASSSTGGNSGGYNEQFFGPGTRLTVL.

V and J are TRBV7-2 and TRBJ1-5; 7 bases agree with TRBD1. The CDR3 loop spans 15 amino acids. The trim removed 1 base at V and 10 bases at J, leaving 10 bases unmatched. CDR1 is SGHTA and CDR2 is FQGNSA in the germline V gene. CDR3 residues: CASSLGRGDRGPQHF. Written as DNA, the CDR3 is TGTGCCAGCAGCTTAGGCAGGGGGGATCGTGGACCCCAGCATTTT.

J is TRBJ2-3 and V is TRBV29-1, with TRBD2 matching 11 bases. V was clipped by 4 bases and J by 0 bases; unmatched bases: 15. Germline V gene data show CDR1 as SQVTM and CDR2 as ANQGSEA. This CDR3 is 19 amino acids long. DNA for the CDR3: TGCAGCGTTGGAAGCACCCTAGCGGGGGGATCCATAAGCACAGATACGCAGTATTTT. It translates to CSVGSTLAGGSISTDTQYF.

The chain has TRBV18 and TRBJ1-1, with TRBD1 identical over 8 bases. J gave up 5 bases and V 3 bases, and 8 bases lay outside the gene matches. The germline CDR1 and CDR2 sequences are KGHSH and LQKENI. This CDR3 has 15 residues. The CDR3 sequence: CASSPSVTGVTEAFF. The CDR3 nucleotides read TGTGCCAGCTCACCCTCTGTGACAGGGGTGACTGAAGCTTTCTTT.

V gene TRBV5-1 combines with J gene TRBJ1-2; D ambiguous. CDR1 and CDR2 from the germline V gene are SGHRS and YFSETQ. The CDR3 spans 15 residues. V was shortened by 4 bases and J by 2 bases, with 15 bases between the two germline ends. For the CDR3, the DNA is TGCGCCAGCAGCCACAGCGGAACCATCAACTATGGCTACACCTTC. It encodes CASSHSGTINYGYTF.

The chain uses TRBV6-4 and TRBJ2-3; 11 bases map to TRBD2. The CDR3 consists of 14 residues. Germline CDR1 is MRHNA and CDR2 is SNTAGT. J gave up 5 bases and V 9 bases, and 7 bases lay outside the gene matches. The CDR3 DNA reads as TGTGCCAGTCGTAGCGGGGGGGCCGGAGATACGCAGTATTTT. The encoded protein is CASRSGGAGDTQYF.

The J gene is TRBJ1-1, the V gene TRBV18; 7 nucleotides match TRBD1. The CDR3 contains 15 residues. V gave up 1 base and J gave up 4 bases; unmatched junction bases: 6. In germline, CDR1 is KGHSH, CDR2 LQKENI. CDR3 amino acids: CASSPQIGTATEAFF. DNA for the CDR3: TGTGCCAGCTCACCACAAATTGGGACAGCCACTGAAGCTTTCTTT.

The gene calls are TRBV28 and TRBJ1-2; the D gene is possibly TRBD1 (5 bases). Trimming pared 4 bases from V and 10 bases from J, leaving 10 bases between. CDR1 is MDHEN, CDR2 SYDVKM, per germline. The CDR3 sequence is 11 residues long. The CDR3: CASSSDRYYTF. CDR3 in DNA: TGTGCCAGCAGTTCAGACAGATACTACACCTTC.

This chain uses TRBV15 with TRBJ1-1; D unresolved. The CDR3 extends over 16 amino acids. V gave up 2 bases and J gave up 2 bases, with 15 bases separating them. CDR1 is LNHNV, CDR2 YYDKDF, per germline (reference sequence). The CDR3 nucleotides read TGTGCCACCAGCAGACGCTTCAAGGAGGGAAACACTGAAGCTTTCTTT. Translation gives CATSRRFKEGNTEAFF.

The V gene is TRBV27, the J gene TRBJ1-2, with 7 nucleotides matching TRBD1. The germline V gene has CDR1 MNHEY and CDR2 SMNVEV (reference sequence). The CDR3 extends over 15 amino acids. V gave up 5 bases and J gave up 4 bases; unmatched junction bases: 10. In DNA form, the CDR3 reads TGTGCCAGCAGTCTAACCGGGACAGCAACCTATGGCTACACCTTC. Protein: CASSLTGTATYGYTF.

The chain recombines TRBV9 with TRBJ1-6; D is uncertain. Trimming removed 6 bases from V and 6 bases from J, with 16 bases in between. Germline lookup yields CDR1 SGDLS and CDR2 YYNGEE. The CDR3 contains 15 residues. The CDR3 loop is CASTPAGGSNSPLHF. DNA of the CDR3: TGTGCCAGCACCCCGGCCGGCGGGTCTAATTCACCCCTCCACTTT. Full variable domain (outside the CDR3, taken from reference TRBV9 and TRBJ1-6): DSGVTQTPKHLITATGQRVTLRCSPRSGDLSVYWYQQSLDQGLQFLIQYYNGEERAKGNILERFSAQQFPDLHSELNLSSLELGDSALYFCASTPAGGSNSPLHFGNGTRLTVT.

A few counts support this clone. CDR3 in amino acids: CAWSAGTRSNQPQHF. CDR3 DNA: TGTGCCTGGAGTGCCGGGACACGGAGCAATCAGCCCCAGCATTTT. V and J are TRBV30 and TRBJ1-5, with a possible D match to TRBD1 (6 bases). The V gene's germline CDR1 is GTSNPN and CDR2 SVGIG (reference sequence). The CDR3 sequence is 15 residues long. Between the trimmed V and J ends, which lost 1 base and 1 base, there was a span of 11 bases.

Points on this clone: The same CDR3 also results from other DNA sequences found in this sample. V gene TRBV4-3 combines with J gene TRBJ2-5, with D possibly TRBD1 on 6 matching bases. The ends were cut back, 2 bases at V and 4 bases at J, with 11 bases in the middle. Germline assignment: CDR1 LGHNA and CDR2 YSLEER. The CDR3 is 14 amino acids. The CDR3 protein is CASSQSRGRETQYF. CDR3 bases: TGCGCCAGCAGCCAATCCAGGGGCAGAGAGACCCAGTACTTC.

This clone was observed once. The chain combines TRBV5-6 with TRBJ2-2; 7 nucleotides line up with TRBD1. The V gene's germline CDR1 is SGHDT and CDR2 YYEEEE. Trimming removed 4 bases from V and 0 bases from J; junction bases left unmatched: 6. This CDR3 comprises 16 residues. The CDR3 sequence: CASSQRTGSNTGELFF. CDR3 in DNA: TGTGCCAGCAGCCAGAGGACAGGATCGAACACCGGGGAGCTGTTTTTT.

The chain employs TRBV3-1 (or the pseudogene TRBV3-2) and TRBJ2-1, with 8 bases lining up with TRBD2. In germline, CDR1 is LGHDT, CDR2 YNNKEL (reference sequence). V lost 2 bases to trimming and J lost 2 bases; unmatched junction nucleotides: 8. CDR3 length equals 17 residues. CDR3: CASSQWDGGGPYNEQFF. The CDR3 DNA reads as TGTGCCAGCAGCCAATGGGACGGGGGGGGCCCCTACAATGAGCAGTTCTTC.

CDR3 nucleotides: TGTGCCAGCAGTCGGGGGGCAGGGGAAACCGGGGAGCTGTTTTTT. Its translation: CASSRGAGETGELFF. The chain combines TRBV27 with TRBJ2-2; a weak D match, TRBD2 (7 bases). The germline V and J ends were trimmed by 5 bases and 5 bases, with 15 bases remaining between them. From germline, CDR1 is MNHEY and CDR2 SMNVEV (reference sequence). The CDR3 consists of 15 residues.

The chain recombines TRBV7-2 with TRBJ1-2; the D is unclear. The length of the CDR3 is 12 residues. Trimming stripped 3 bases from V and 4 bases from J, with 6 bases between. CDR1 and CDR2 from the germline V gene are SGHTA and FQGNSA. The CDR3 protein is CASSFKSYGYTF. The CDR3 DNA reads TGTGCCAGCAGCTTCAAGAGCTATGGCTACACCTTC. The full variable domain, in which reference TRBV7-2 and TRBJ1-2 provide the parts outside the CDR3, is GAGVSQSPSNKVTEKGKDVELRCDPISGHTALYWYRQSLGQGLEFLIYFQGNSAPDKSGLPSDRFSAERTGGSVSTLTIQRTQQEDSAVYLCASSFKSYGYTFGSGTRLTVV.

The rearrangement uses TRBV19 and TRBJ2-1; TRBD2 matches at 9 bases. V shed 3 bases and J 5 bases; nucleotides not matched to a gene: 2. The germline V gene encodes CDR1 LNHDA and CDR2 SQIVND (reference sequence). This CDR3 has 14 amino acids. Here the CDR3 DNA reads TGTGCCAGTAGTATCAGCGGGGGGCACAATGAGCAGTTCTTC. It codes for CASSISGGHNEQFF.